The 29 T cell receptor beta chains below all came from one sample that was sequenced in a study of shared clonotypes between healthy human individuals. It was CD45RO-negative cells, positively selected for CCR7, that made up naive CD8 cells, with terminally differentiated effector memory CD45RA+ cells excluded. The data were produced by immunoSEQ multiplex PCR, yet TCRdb's version contains in-frame clones alone and is incomplete. This table has a few million clones, just under 95% appearing once. The sample was naive CD8+ T cells from PBMCs. The receptors come from a young man in good health. Some clones in this sample may be carry-over from other donors' samples.

This clone was seen just once. V gene TRBV5-4 combines with J gene TRBJ2-3; TRBD1 might be the D (5 bases). This CDR3 comprises 16 residues. V gave up 3 bases and J gave up 0 bases, with 14 bases separating them. Germline V gene data show CDR1 as SGHNT and CDR2 as YYREEE (reference sequence). CDR3 sequence reads: CASSSLGHSSTDTQYF. The CDR3 bases are TGTGCCAGCAGCTCCTTAGGACATTCTAGCACAGATACGCAGTATTTT.

The rearrangement links TRBV6-5 to TRBJ2-1; D is possibly TRBD1 (7 bases). CDR1 is MNHEY, CDR2 SVGAGI, per germline. Trimming cost V 4 bases and J 4 bases, with 11 bases left between them. The length of the CDR3 is 14 residues. The CDR3, as DNA: TGTGCCAGCAGTTCGACAGGGACTTACAATGAGCAGTTCTTC. This gives the protein CASSSTGTYNEQFF.

The V gene is TRBV7-9, the J gene TRBJ2-2; D is possibly TRBD2 (6 bases). The germline gives CDR1 SEHNR, CDR2 FQNEAQ (reference sequence). V was cut by 5 bases and J by 2 bases, with 18 bases left in between. The CDR3 totals 17 residues. The CDR3 DNA follows: TGTGCCAGCAGCCCCGACGGGCTAGCGATTAACACCGGGGAGCTGTTTTTT. This encodes CASSPDGLAINTGELFF.

The V gene is TRBV11-2, the J gene TRBJ2-7; 8 bases fit TRBD1. Germline V CDR1 and CDR2: SGHAT, FQNNGV. The V and J ends lost 5 bases and 3 bases, in that order; junction bases with no gene match: 3. This CDR3 is 13 amino acids long. CDR3 bases: TGTGCCAGCAGCGCCGGGACAGGCTACGAGCAGTACTTC. Residues: CASSAGTGYEQYF.

The chain couples TRBV9 to TRBJ1-1, with D perhaps TRBD1 (5 bases). With 0 bases removed from V and 8 bases from J, the gap between germline ends came to 17 bases. Germline values: CDR1 SGDLS, CDR2 YYNGEE. The length of the CDR3 is 15 residues. The CDR3 DNA is TGTGCCAGCAGCGTAGACGGGGGTTTGGGGTGGGAAGCTTTCTTT. It specifies CASSVDGGLGWEAFF.

V and J are TRBV5-5 and TRBJ2-7; D remains ambiguous. Per the germline V gene, CDR1 is SGHKS and CDR2 is YYEKEE (reference sequence). The V and J ends lost 0 bases and 3 bases respectively, with 10 bases between them. CDR3 length: 14 residues. CDR3 protein: CASSLGVAIYEQYF. The CDR3 DNA reads as TGTGCCAGCAGCTTGGGCGTGGCAATCTACGAGCAGTACTTC.

About this clone: The same CDR3 can be traced to other DNA sequences in this sample. This chain connects TRBV27 to TRBJ2-7; D is ambiguous. Germline V gene data show CDR1 as MNHEY and CDR2 as SMNVEV (reference sequence). The CDR3 is 13 amino acids. Trimming removed 5 bases at V and 0 bases at J, with 8 bases between. The CDR3 region is CASSPAPSYEQYF. The CDR3 DNA reads TGTGCCAGCAGTCCCGCTCCCTCCTACGAGCAGTACTTC.

The rearrangement uses TRBV6-5 and TRBJ2-7; 8 positions match TRBD2. V lost 0 bases, J lost 2 bases, and 6 bases stayed unmatched. The CDR3 loop spans 16 amino acids. Germline V gene lookup returns CDR1 MNHEY and CDR2 SVGAGI. The CDR3 DNA reads as TGTGCCAGCAGTTACTCGTTAGGGACTAGGGCCTACGAGCAGTACTTC. Residues: CASSYSLGTRAYEQYF.

This sequence joins TRBV5-4 and TRBJ2-2; TRBD2 matches 7 bases. Germline lookup yields CDR1 SGHNT and CDR2 YYREEE (reference sequence). V gave up 1 base and J gave up 2 bases; unmatched junction bases: 2. This CDR3 is built from 15 residues. The CDR3 DNA sequence: TGTGCCAGCAGCTTGTCTAGCGGAAACACCGGGGAGCTGTTTTTT. Translating gives CASSLSSGNTGELFF.

On this clone itself: The sample contains more than one DNA sequence encoding this CDR3. The chain links TRBV28 to TRBJ2-5; 9 bases map to TRBD2. With 3 bases clipped from V and 5 bases from J, the junction kept 7 bases outside the gene matches. CDR1 is MDHEN and CDR2 is SYDVKM in the germline V gene. CDR3 size: 15 residues. CDR3 bases: TGTGCCAGCAGTTTGGGGTTAGCGGGAGTGGAGACCCAGTACTTC. Translating gives CASSLGLAGVETQYF. Full variable domain (rest looked up from reference TRBV28 and TRBJ2-5): DVKVTQSSRYLVKRTGEKVFLECVQDMDHENMFWYRQDPGLGLRLIYFSYDVKMKEKGDIPEGYSVSREKKERFSLILESASTNQTSMYLCASSLGLAGVETQYFGPGTRLLVL.

The table lists this clone with a count of one. The chain carries TRBV7-3 and TRBJ2-1; 11 positions match TRBD1. CDR3 length equals 16 residues. Trimming at V came to 3 bases and at J to 3 bases, leaving 4 bases not matched to a gene. CDR1 and CDR2 (germline): SGHTA, FQGTGA. This CDR3 reads CASSLGQGVVYNEQFF. CDR3 DNA sequence: TGTGCCAGCAGCTTGGGACAGGGGGTGGTCTACAATGAGCAGTTCTTC. The variable domain in full, with the rest retrieved from reference TRBV7-3 and TRBJ2-1, is GAGVSQTPSNKVTEKGKYVELRCDPISGHTALYWYRQSLGQGPEFLIYFQGTGAADDSGLPNDRFFAVRPEGSVSTLKIQRTERGDSAVYLCASSLGQGVVYNEQFFGPGTRLTVL.

J is TRBJ2-1 and V is TRBV30; TRBD2 matches 12 bases. The ends lost 0 bases at V and 14 bases at J; junction bases unmatched: 2. Germline CDR1 GTSNPN, CDR2 SVGIG (reference sequence). The length of the CDR3 is 12 residues. The CDR3 sequence: CAWSVLAGGEFF. CDR3 coding DNA: TGTGCCTGGAGTGTGCTAGCGGGAGGGGAGTTCTTC.

The V gene is TRBV4-2, the J gene TRBJ1-1; 12 bases align to TRBD1. V was clipped by 9 bases and J by 3 bases; unmatched bases: 8. From germline, CDR1 is LGHNA and CDR2 YNFKEQ. There are 15 residues in the CDR3. CDR3 amino acids: CASWDRGRVDTEAFF. CDR3 nucleotides: TGTGCCAGTTGGGACAGGGGGCGGGTGGACACTGAAGCTTTCTTT.

The J gene is TRBJ2-1, the V gene TRBV11-3, with a tentative D call TRBD2 (5 bases). The CDR3 sequence is 17 residues long. Germline CDR1 SGHNT, CDR2 YENEEA. Trimming stripped 1 base from V and 8 bases from J, with 21 bases between. The CDR3 region is CASSLGLGGFMGHEQFF. The DNA for the CDR3 is TGTGCCAGCAGCTTAGGGTTGGGCGGGTTCATGGGCCATGAGCAGTTCTTC.

The chain uses TRBV5-1 and TRBJ2-5, with 10 bases lining up with TRBD1. With 3 bases clipped from V and 5 bases from J, the junction kept 7 bases outside the gene matches. Germline CDR1 SGHRS, CDR2 YFSETQ. There are 15 residues in the CDR3. This CDR3 reads CASSSTGGGGETQYF. DNA of the CDR3: TGCGCCAGCAGCTCGACAGGGGGCGGCGGGGAGACCCAGTACTTC.

The V call is TRBV30, the J call TRBJ2-2; D might be TRBD1 (6 bases). The germline V gene encodes CDR1 GTSNPN and CDR2 SVGIG (reference sequence). The CDR3 has 15 residues. Trimming shortened V by 2 bases and J by 7 bases, and 17 bases separated the two germline ends. CDR3 in amino acids: CAWSPPGTYLGELFF. The CDR3 nucleotides read TGTGCCTGGAGTCCCCCAGGGACATATCTCGGGGAGCTGTTTTTT. Full variable domain (remainder filled in from reference TRBV30 and TRBJ2-2): SQTIHQWPATLVQPVGSPLSLECTVEGTSNPNLYWYRQAAGRGLQLLFYSVGIGQISSEVPQNLSASRPQDRQFILSSKKLLLSDSGFYLCAWSPPGTYLGELFFGEGSRLTVL.

This chain uses TRBV28 with TRBJ2-1; the D gene is possibly TRBD2 (5 bases). The germline gives CDR1 MDHEN, CDR2 SYDVKM. The length of the CDR3 is 16 residues. V shed 5 bases and J shed 2 bases, with 16 bases lying between them. CDR3 loop: CASSNRGSGPYNEQFF. CDR3 nucleotide sequence: TGTGCCAGCAGTAACCGAGGGAGCGGCCCCTACAATGAGCAGTTCTTC.

This clone occurred once. J is TRBJ2-7 and V is TRBV9, with 7 bases matching TRBD2. CDR1 is SGDLS, CDR2 YYNGEE, per germline. J was trimmed by 3 bases and V by 3 bases; bases with no gene match: 6. The CDR3 runs 14 residues. CDR3: CASSDGVAGYEQYF. For the CDR3, the DNA is TGTGCCAGCAGCGACGGAGTAGCGGGCTACGAGCAGTACTTC.

In its sample, this clone was seen once. J is TRBJ2-1 and V is TRBV7-8; TRBD2 agrees at 14 bases. Trimming took 0 bases from V and 4 from J; bases not matched to a gene: 8. The germline V gene has CDR1 SGHVS and CDR2 FQNEAQ. This CDR3 spans 19 amino acids. CDR3 amino acids: CASSLAGTSGSVVYNEQFF. Here the CDR3 DNA reads TGTGCCAGCAGCTTAGCGGGGACTAGCGGGAGTGTTGTGTACAATGAGCAGTTCTTC.

The V call is TRBV4-3, the J call TRBJ2-1; a weak D match, TRBD2 (6 bases). The germline V gene has CDR1 LGHNA and CDR2 YSLEER. V was clipped by 0 bases and J by 4 bases, with 13 bases between them. The CDR3 spans 16 residues. The CDR3 loop is CASSQDPGSRYNEQFF. CDR3 DNA: TGCGCCAGCAGCCAAGATCCCGGGAGTAGATACAATGAGCAGTTCTTC.

This clone was seen just once. The V call is TRBV9, the J call TRBJ1-2; 7 nucleotides line up with TRBD1. Germline V lookup: CDR1 SGDLS, CDR2 YYNGEE. V trimming: 4 bases; J trimming: 2 bases; junction bases outside the gene matches: 8. This CDR3 contains 15 residues. CDR3 in amino acids: CASSPWDSLNYGYTF. The CDR3, as DNA: TGTGCCAGCAGCCCTTGGGACAGTCTAAACTATGGCTACACCTTC.

V usage is TRBV7-2 and J usage is TRBJ2-7; D possibly corresponds to TRBD1 (5 bases). In germline, CDR1 is SGHTA, CDR2 FQGNSA. V was clipped by 6 bases and J by 4 bases, with 22 bases between them. CDR3 size: 16 residues. The CDR3 spells CASSKGVSFKAYEQYF. The CDR3 coding sequence is TGTGCCAGCAGTAAAGGGGTATCTTTTAAGGCATACGAGCAGTACTTC.

Note on this clone: The germline gene is not matched at one end of the junction; a read error may be the cause. Other DNA sequences in the sample encode the same CDR3. The CDR3 here is CASSQVSGASYEQYF. Here the CDR3 DNA reads TGCGCCAGCAGTCAAGTGTCCGGAGCATCATACGAGCAGTACTTC. The chain combines TRBV4-3 with TRBJ2-7, with unresolved D. Germline V lookup: CDR1 LGHNA, CDR2 YSLEER. The CDR3 is made up of 15 amino acids.

The rearrangement uses TRBV29-1 and TRBJ1-3; the D is unclear. Germline V gene lookup returns CDR1 SQVTM and CDR2 ANQGSEA. The CDR3 loop spans 12 amino acids. Trimming removed 3 bases from V and 4 bases from J, with 7 bases in between. The CDR3 sequence: CSVDGGGNTIYF. In DNA, the CDR3 is TGCAGCGTTGATGGCGGAGGAAACACCATATATTTT.

The chain couples TRBV4-3 to TRBJ2-3, with TRBD2 matching over 10 bases. This CDR3 spans 16 amino acids. Trimming at V came to 3 bases and at J to 5 bases, leaving 8 bases not matched to a gene. Germline CDR1 LGHNA, CDR2 YSLEER. CDR3 in amino acids: CASSQILAGEEDTQYF. Here the CDR3 DNA reads TGCGCCAGCAGCCAGATTCTAGCGGGAGAGGAAGATACGCAGTATTTT.

The gene calls are TRBV5-6 and TRBJ1-2; possible D gene TRBD1, 6 bases. V lost 0 bases, J lost 8 bases, and 17 bases lay in between. Germline-derived CDR1 and CDR2 are SGHDT and YYEEEE. This CDR3 has 15 residues. CDR3 residues: CASSLGTGIRGGYTF. The CDR3 nucleotides read TGTGCCAGCAGCTTGGGAACAGGGATAAGAGGGGGCTACACCTTC.

Regarding this clone: Other nucleotide sequences in the sample specify the same CDR3. V usage is TRBV5-1 and J usage is TRBJ2-3, with a tentative D call TRBD2 (6 bases). Per the germline V gene, CDR1 is SGHRS and CDR2 is YFSETQ. The germline V and J ends were trimmed by 0 bases and 6 bases, with 11 bases remaining between them. This CDR3 has 14 residues. In DNA, the CDR3 is TGCGCCAGCAGCTTGGTAGGGGAGGCGGATACGCAGTATTTT. Translated, it gives CASSLVGEADTQYF.

The chain has TRBV27 and TRBJ2-3; 7 positions agree with TRBD2. Germline V gene sequence: CDR1 MNHEY, CDR2 SMNVEV (reference sequence). CDR3 length: 17 amino acids. V gave up 5 bases and J gave up 5 bases; unmatched junction bases: 16. The CDR3 reads CASSRDYAPVRKDTQYF. The CDR3 DNA sequence: TGTGCCAGCAGTAGGGACTACGCCCCTGTACGCAAAGATACGCAGTATTTT.

This clone showed up just once. This chain connects TRBV5-6 to TRBJ2-3; D tentatively fits TRBD1 or TRBD2 (5 bases each). Germline values: CDR1 SGHDT, CDR2 YYEEEE. Deletions cut 5 bases from V and 6 bases from J, with 16 bases between. The CDR3 has 14 amino acids. CDR3 sequence: CASRLGQGADTQYF. CDR3 coding DNA: TGTGCCAGCAGACTTGGGCAGGGAGCGGATACGCAGTATTTT. Looking up the rest from reference TRBV5-6 and TRBJ2-3 gives the full variable domain: DAGVTQSPTHLIKTRGQQVTLRCSPKSGHDTVSWYQQALGQGPQFIFQYYEEEERQRGNFPDRFSGHQFPNYSSELNVNALLLGDSALYLCASRLGQGADTQYFGPGTRLTVL.